The 18 T cell receptor beta chains listed next were all sequenced from one sample in a study of T cell responses to AZD1222 COVID-19 vaccine. TCRdb keeps only in-frame clones here, not all; method: immunoSEQ multiplex PCR. The sample has tens of thousands of clones; 80% to 90% are singletons. This specimen was peripheral blood, taken 28 days after the second AZD1222 dose. These receptors originate from an adult who received the AZD1222 COVID-19 vaccine.

The chain joins TRBV18 to TRBJ1-1; 7 bases fit TRBD1. The germline V gene encodes CDR1 KGHSH and CDR2 LQKENI. J gave up 8 bases and V 2 bases, and 5 bases lay outside the gene matches. The CDR3 length is 13 residues. The CDR3 loop is CASSPTRDSEAFF. The CDR3 DNA reads as TGTGCCAGCTCACCAACCCGGGACAGCGAAGCTTTCTTT.

This chain connects TRBV7-9 to TRBJ1-2, with D possibly being TRBD1 (5 bases). The CDR3 has 12 amino acids. The V gene's germline CDR1 is SEHNR and CDR2 FQNEAQ (reference sequence). Trimming took off 4 bases at V and 9 bases at J, with 12 bases between the two ends. CDR3 protein: CASSSQGFRYTF. The DNA for the CDR3 is TGTGCCAGCAGCTCCCAGGGTTTCCGCTACACCTTC. Filled out from reference TRBV7-9 and TRBJ1-2, the complete variable domain reads DTGVSQNPRHKITKRGQNVTFRCDPISEHNRLYWYRQTLGQGPEFLTYFQNEAQLEKSRLLSDRFSAERPKGSFSTLEIQRTEQGDSAMYLCASSSQGFRYTFGSGTRLTVV.

This chain joins TRBV29-1 and TRBJ2-2; possible D gene TRBD1, 5 bases. V was trimmed by 7 bases and J by 6 bases, leaving 12 bases between them. Germline CDR1 and CDR2: SQVTM and ANQGSEA. The CDR3 contains 12 residues. The CDR3 DNA sequence: TGCAGCGCAAGGGGCAGCCCCGGGGAGCTGTTTTTT. This gives the protein CSARGSPGELFF.

This chain connects TRBV2 to TRBJ1-2; D gene unclear. V dropped 6 bases and J dropped 2 bases, with 10 bases sitting between them. This CDR3 is built from 13 residues. The germline V gene has CDR1 SNHLY and CDR2 FYNNEI. The CDR3 sequence is CASRRTENYGYTF. The CDR3 DNA is TGTGCCAGCAGGCGGACGGAAAACTATGGCTACACCTTC.

This clone was detected a few times. The chain carries TRBV12-3 or TRBV12-4 and TRBJ1-4, with TRBD1 matching over 7 bases. CDR3 length equals 13 residues. Trimming at V came to 5 bases and at J to 10 bases, leaving 7 bases not matched to a gene. Here the CDR3 DNA reads TGTGCCAGCAGTCCAGGGGGGTTTGGAAAACTGTTTTTT. It is translated as CASSPGGFGKLFF.

The CDR3 spells CASSFIWRSSYEQYF. The CDR3 DNA reads TGTGCCAGCAGCTTTATCTGGCGTAGCTCCTACGAGCAGTACTTC. The rearrangement links TRBV5-5 to TRBJ2-7; D gene uncertain. This CDR3 has 15 residues. Germline assignment: CDR1 SGHKS and CDR2 YYEKEE (reference sequence). V was pared by 2 bases and J by 0 bases, with 12 bases between.

The J gene is TRBJ2-7, the V gene TRBV2; the D is unclear. CDR3 size: 15 residues. Germline CDR1 is SNHLY and CDR2 is FYNNEI. Deletions cut 4 bases from V and 3 bases from J, with 16 bases between. CDR3 coding DNA: TGTGCCAGCAGTGGAGGCACCCTCGATTTCTACGAGCAGTACTTC. It encodes CASSGGTLDFYEQYF.

This chain links TRBV7-9 with TRBJ2-1, with a weak D call TRBD2 (5 bases). V lost 1 base and J 7 bases, leaving 8 bases between the germline ends. Germline CDR1 is SEHNR and CDR2 is FQNEAQ (reference sequence). CDR3 size: 13 residues. The CDR3 spells CASSLGTSNEQFF. In DNA form, the CDR3 reads TGTGCCAGCAGCTTAGGGACTTCTAATGAGCAGTTCTTC.

The chain has TRBV5-4 and TRBJ2-2; D assignment may be TRBD1 or TRBD2 (6 bases each). The V end was cut by 4 bases, the J end by 9 bases, with 22 bases between. Per the germline V gene, CDR1 is SGHNT and CDR2 is YYREEE (reference sequence). There are 16 residues in the CDR3. The CDR3 is CASSRMVGKGGRELFF. The DNA for the CDR3 is TGTGCCAGCAGCCGTATGGTGGGAAAGGGGGGTCGGGAGCTGTTTTTT.

The chain links TRBV7-2 to TRBJ1-2; D is unclear. V dropped 5 bases and J dropped 3 bases, with 13 bases sitting between them. CDR3 length equals 14 residues. CDR1 is SGHTA, CDR2 FQGNSA, per germline. The CDR3 sequence is CASSPRGRDYGYTF. The CDR3 nucleotides read TGTGCCAGCAGCCCACGAGGAAGGGACTATGGCTACACCTTC.

This clone was observed a handful of times. The chain carries TRBV5-1 and TRBJ2-5; D gene ambiguous. Trimming shortened V by 0 bases and J by 5 bases, and 11 bases separated the two germline ends. The CDR3 extends over 14 amino acids. Germline CDR1 is SGHRS and CDR2 is YFSETQ. The CDR3 DNA sequence: TGCGCCAGCAGCTTGGGCAGAAAAGGGGAGACCCAGTACTTC. Its translation is CASSLGRKGETQYF.

The chain carries TRBV24-1 and TRBJ2-2; D is possibly TRBD2 (5 bases). The CDR3 consists of 12 residues. Germline CDR1 is KGHDR and CDR2 is SFDVKD. V was cut by 12 bases and J by 3 bases, with 10 bases left in between. The CDR3 nucleotides are TGTGCCGCTAGCCGGGACACCGGGGAGCTGTTTTTT. The encoded protein is CAASRDTGELFF.

The chain has TRBV18 and TRBJ1-4; no reliable D call. This CDR3 contains 14 residues. V shed 2 bases and J shed 10 bases, with 14 bases lying between them. Looked up from germline, CDR1 is KGHSH and CDR2 is LQKENI. CDR3 in DNA: TGTGCCAGCTCACCAGAATTCCGGGAAGCAAAACTGTTTTTT. Its protein product is CASSPEFREAKLFF.

This chain links TRBV7-9 with TRBJ2-7, with 7 nucleotides matching TRBD1. Germline V gives CDR1 SEHNR, CDR2 FQNEAQ (reference sequence). The CDR3 extends over 12 amino acids. J gave up 3 bases and V 7 bases, and 3 bases lay outside the gene matches. This chain's CDR3 is CASTGQVYEQYF. Written as DNA, the CDR3 is TGTGCCAGCACCGGACAGGTCTACGAGCAGTACTTC.

Written as DNA, the CDR3 is TGCAGTGCTAGAGAGGCAGAAGAGCAGTACTTC. This gives the protein CSAREAEEQYF. The V gene is TRBV20-1, the J gene TRBJ2-7; no clear D. CDR1 and CDR2 from the germline V gene are DFQATT and SNEGSKA (reference sequence). V was pared by 0 bases and J by 7 bases, with 7 bases between. The CDR3 runs to 11 residues.

The chain combines TRBV13 with TRBJ2-3; D is unclear. Germline values: CDR1 PRHDT, CDR2 FYEKMQ (reference sequence). This CDR3 region has 14 residues. V lost 1 base and J 0 bases, leaving 5 bases between the germline ends. The CDR3 protein is CASSLAGSTDTQYF. The CDR3 DNA follows: TGTGCCAGCAGCTTAGCCGGGAGCACAGATACGCAGTATTTT.

The V call is TRBV7-7, the J call TRBJ1-1; D remains unclear. Trimming removed 5 bases from V and 4 bases from J, with 11 bases in between. The CDR3 has 13 amino acids. CDR1 is SSHAT and CDR2 is FNYEAQ in the germline V gene (reference sequence). DNA for the CDR3: TGTGCCAGCAGCGCCAACATCTTCACTGAAGCTTTCTTT. It yields the protein CASSANIFTEAFF.

V usage is TRBV28 and J usage is TRBJ2-7; TRBD1 is a possible D gene (5 bases). Germline V lookup: CDR1 MDHEN, CDR2 SYDVKM. The V end lost 5 bases, the J end lost 6 bases, and 11 bases lay between the germline ends. The CDR3 is 12 residues long. CDR3: CASSVRVREQYF. The CDR3 DNA follows: TGTGCCAGCAGTGTCAGGGTCCGCGAGCAGTACTTC.